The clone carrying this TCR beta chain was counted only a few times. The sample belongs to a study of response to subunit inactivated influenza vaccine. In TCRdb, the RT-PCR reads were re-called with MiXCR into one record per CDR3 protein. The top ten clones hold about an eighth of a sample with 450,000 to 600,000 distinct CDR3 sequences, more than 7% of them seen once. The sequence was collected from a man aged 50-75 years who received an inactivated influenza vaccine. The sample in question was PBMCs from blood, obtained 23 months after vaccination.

CDR3 DNA sequence: TGTGCCAGCAGGACTAGCACAGATACGCAGTATTTT. Protein sequence: CASRTSTDTQYF. The rearrangement links TRBV7-9 to TRBJ2-3; D gene uncertain. This CDR3 has 12 amino acids. Trimming shortened V by 6 bases and J by 0 bases, and 4 bases separated the two germline ends. Germline V gene sequence: CDR1 SEHNR, CDR2 FQNEAQ (reference sequence). Full variable domain (missing parts from reference TRBV7-9 and TRBJ2-3): DTGVSQNPRHKITKRGQNVTFRCDPISEHNRLYWYRQTLGQGPEFLTYFQNEAQLEKSRLLSDRFSAERPKGSFSTLEIQRTEQGDSAMYLCASRTSTDTQYFGPGTRLTVL.